This T cell receptor (beta chain) was identified in a study of CD8 T cells in ankylosing spondylitis. Study-level findings and limits: Ankylosing spondylitis blood appeared to carry a characteristic TCR beta motif of roughly eight highly homologous variants.

With regard to this clonotype: Its cognate antigen is unknown.

The TCR beta libraries were generated through quantitative 5'-RACE incorporating molecular barcodes. MiXCR, run by TCRdb on the 5' RACE reads, gives a single entry per CDR3 protein. This sample yields 250,000 to 400,000 distinct CDR3 sequences, of which more than 9% are seen a single time; roughly 9.1% belongs to the top ten. This CDR3 contains 14 residues. V was trimmed by 10 bases and J by 4 bases, leaving 17 bases between them. Per the germline V gene, CDR1 is MNHNS and CDR2 is SASEGT. This rearrangement joins TRBV6-1 to TRBJ1-5; D possibly corresponds to TRBD1 (6 bases). Sequenced: blood, either unsorted or a sorted T cell fraction (not recorded which). The sequence derives from a female donor with ankylosing spondylitis or in good health (not recorded which). CDR3 protein: CATTEQGQNQPQHF. In DNA form, the CDR3 reads TGTGCCACCACGGAACAGGGCCAGAATCAGCCCCAGCATTTT.